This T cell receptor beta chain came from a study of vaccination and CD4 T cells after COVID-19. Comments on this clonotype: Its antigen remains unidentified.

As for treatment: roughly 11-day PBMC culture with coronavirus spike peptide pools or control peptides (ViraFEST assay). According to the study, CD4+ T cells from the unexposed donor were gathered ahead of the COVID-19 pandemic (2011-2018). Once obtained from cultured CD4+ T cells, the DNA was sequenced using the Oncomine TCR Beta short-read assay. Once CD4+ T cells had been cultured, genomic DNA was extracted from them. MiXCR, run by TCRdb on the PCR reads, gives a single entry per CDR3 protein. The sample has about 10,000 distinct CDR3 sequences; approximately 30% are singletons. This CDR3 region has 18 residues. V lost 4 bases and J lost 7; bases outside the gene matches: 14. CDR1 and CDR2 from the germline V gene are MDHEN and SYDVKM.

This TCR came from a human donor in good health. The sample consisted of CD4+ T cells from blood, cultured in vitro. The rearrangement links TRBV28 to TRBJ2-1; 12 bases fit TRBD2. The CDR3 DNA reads TGTGCCAGCAGTTCCGTGGGGGCTAGCGGGAGGGCTTGGAATGAGCAGTTCTTC. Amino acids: CASSSVGASGRAWNEQFF.